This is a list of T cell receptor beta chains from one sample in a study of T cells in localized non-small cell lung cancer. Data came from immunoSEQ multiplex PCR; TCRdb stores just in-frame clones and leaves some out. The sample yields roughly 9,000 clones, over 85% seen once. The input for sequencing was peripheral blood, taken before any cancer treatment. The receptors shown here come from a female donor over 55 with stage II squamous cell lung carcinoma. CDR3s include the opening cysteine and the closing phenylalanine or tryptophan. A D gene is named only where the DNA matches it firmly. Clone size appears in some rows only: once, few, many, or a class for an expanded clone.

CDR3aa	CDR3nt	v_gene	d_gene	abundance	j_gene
CATGTGRQPQHF	TGTGCCACTGGGACAGGGCGTCAGCCCCAGCATTTT	TRBV6-5	TRBD1	.	TRBJ1-5
CASSSGDRYTGELFF	TGTGCCAGCAGTTCAGGGGACAGGTACACCGGGGAGCTGTTTTTT	TRBV28	TRBD1	.	TRBJ2-2
CASRPQGPSHEQYF	TGTGCCAGCAGGCCACAGGGGCCTAGTCACGAGCAGTACTTC	TRBV2	TRBD1	few	TRBJ2-7
CASSLSPEGANVLTF	TGTGCCAGCAGTTTATCCCCGGAGGGGGCCAACGTCCTGACTTTC	TRBV28	.	.	TRBJ2-6
CASADMVGSNQPQHF	TGTGCCAGTGCTGACATGGTCGGTAGCAATCAGCCCCAGCATTTT	TRBV19	.	few	TRBJ1-5
CASSSQGVPGELFF	TGTGCCAGCAGCTCTCAGGGGGTTCCCGGGGAGCTGTTTTTT	TRBV11-2	TRBD1	.	TRBJ2-2
CASSLGKQTGTKKKLFF	TGTGCCAGCAGCTTAGGGAAACAAACAGGGACCAAGAAAAAACTGTTTTTT	TRBV7-8	.	.	TRBJ1-4
CASKRSGYQETQYF	TGTGCCAGCAAGAGGAGCGGGTACCAAGAGACCCAGTACTTC	TRBV27	.	.	TRBJ2-5
CASSPRDLAKNIQYF	TGTGCCAGTTCCCCCCGGGATCTAGCCAAAAACATTCAGTACTTC	TRBV19	.	.	TRBJ2-4
CASSLPGGGADTQYF	TGCGCCAGCAGCCTACCTGGTGGGGGTGCGGATACGCAGTATTTT	TRBV5-1	.	.	TRBJ2-3
CASSSQGEDTEAFF	TGTGCCAGCAGCTCACAGGGTGAGGACACTGAAGCTTTCTTT	TRBV5-4	.	once	TRBJ1-1
CAWRDTGGRAGGANVLTF	TGTGCCTGGAGGGATACTGGCGGGAGGGCCGGTGGGGCCAACGTCCTGACTTTC	TRBV30	TRBD2	.	TRBJ2-6
CASSPALAGEETQYF	TGCGCCAGCAGCCCTGCGTTAGCGGGGGAAGAGACCCAGTACTTC	TRBV5-1	TRBD2	few	TRBJ2-5
CASSQAGNTEAFF	TGCGCCAGCAGCCAGGCGGGGAACACTGAAGCTTTCTTT	TRBV10-2	.	.	TRBJ1-1
CASSRPTSRGTQYF	TGTGCCAGCTCACGGCCCACTAGCAGAGGGACCCAGTACTTC	TRBV18	.	.	TRBJ2-5
CASSGDRANSNQPQHF	TGTGCCAGCAGTGGCGACAGGGCGAATAGCAATCAGCCCCAGCATTTT	TRBV2	TRBD1	.	TRBJ1-5
CASSEQDQGGYTF	TGTGCCAGCAGTGAACAGGACCAAGGAGGCTACACCTTC	TRBV2	.	.	TRBJ1-2
CASSPGLAGWETQYF	TGTGCCAGCAGCCCGGGACTAGCGGGTTGGGAGACCCAGTACTTC	TRBV9	TRBD2	.	TRBJ2-5
CASRGSNTEAFF	TGTGCCAGCAGGGGAAGTAACACTGAAGCTTTCTTT	TRBV2	.	.	TRBJ1-1
CASNSGVGETQYF	TGTGCCAGCAATTCCGGGGTAGGAGAGACCCAGTACTTC	TRBV7-9	.	.	TRBJ2-5
CASRPRVLHYGYTF	TGTGCCAGCAGGCCCCGGGTGTTGCACTATGGCTACACCTTC	TRBV6-6	.	few	TRBJ1-2